This T cell receptor beta chain is drawn from a study of beta chain features in type 1 diabetes (dated by TCRdb to 2016 to 2019). For the study in its entirety: No differences in mean age, gender distribution, total cell number or subset yield were found between patients and healthy donors. Across all samples, around 100 million sorted cells were examined, and cell number per subset correlated strongly with RNA yield. Regulatory and stem cell-like memory subsets were isolated from only 8 patients and about 8 healthy donors, whereas naive and central memory subsets came from all 30 or so donors. The study compared the TCRB repertoires of sorted circulating CD4+ T cell subsets in recently diagnosed type 1 diabetes patients with those in matched healthy donors. What the work shows at the level of the full study, not this receptor alone: Patients with type 1 diabetes made fewer insertions and deleted more nucleotides at VDJ recombination sites, implying thymic rearrangement abnormalities. The naive, central memory and regulatory TCRB repertoires appeared to resemble one another more closely among patients than among healthy donors. Because the HLA sub-analyses included only small numbers of individuals, any influence of HLA type on TCRB rearrangement was left unresolved. PCR might favor shorter templates, but patient and control samples were amplified and corrected together, so any skew would affect both groups equally. A moderate but significant shortening of TCRB CDR3 length was observed in type 1 diabetes patients in all four CD4+ subsets. Because cDNA was sequenced instead of genomic DNA, highly expressing activated cells could be over-represented, though the groups showed no difference in activation or CD3 levels.

This clone showed up just a few times. It lacks a known antigen. Base qualities are not at hand, and no much larger clone is one base apart. Each donor gave one peripheral blood draw, averaging around 120 mL, which was collected into heparinised tubes. Using a panel that included CD45RO, CCR7, CD25, CD127, CD95 and CD27, naive, central memory, regulatory and stem cell-like memory CD4+ T cells were sorted on a BD FACSAria II. All sorted populations exceeded 95% purity. Right away, PBMCs were isolated by Lymphoprep density gradient centrifugation and were stained directly, with no culture step. So that batch effects would be minimized, each experiment stained and sorted samples in pairs, pairing one healthy donor with one patient. All of the isolated RNA was reverse transcribed with the High Capacity cDNA Reverse Transcription Kit, so expressed TCRB transcripts were sequenced. Deep immunoSEQ sequencing was applied to naive, central memory and regulatory T cell samples, giving an average of around 4 million total reads per sample. After sorted cells were lysed in RLT buffer, RNA was extracted with DNase-treated RNeasy Micro or Mini kits, with the choice depending on cell number. Each cell subset was processed on its own to prevent cross-contamination, while patient and healthy donor samples were processed together. TCRB sequences were amplified from cDNA with the immunoSEQ multiplex PCR, producing 87-bp fragments spanning the CDR3 region. Amplicons were sequenced on the Illumina HiSeq platform. The published analysis was carried out like this. PCR bias was computationally corrected using synthetic template baselines, reads within Hamming distance 2 were collapsed, and singletons that could not be merged were discarded. Reads were aligned against IMGT to assign V, D and J genes, CDR3 length and insertions or deletions at six rearrangement sites. Clonotype counts were normalized to sorted cell number within each subset before computing true diversity and Gini coefficients with the tcR R package. Repertoire sharing was quantified using the overlap coefficient calculated on TCRB nucleotide sequences. Out-of-frame TCRB sequences from naive cells were analyzed to stand in for the pre-selection repertoire. In its TCRdb copy, this immuneACCESS table keeps in-frame sequences only and misses some clones. Where compared with another copy, unresolved V genes explain less than half of these, and the others have no known cause. V and J calls and clone size come straight from that table; D and trimming were deduced from the DNA. The sample records about 360,000 clones, roughly 12% of which are singletons. The ten largest account for roughly 0.015% of the sample.

The CDR3 measures 15 amino acids from cysteine to phenylalanine. The DNA shown is the 45-base CDR3, in frame from base 1. In the germline V gene, CDR1 corresponds to SGHTA and CDR2 to FQGNSA. V trim: 4 bases; J trim: 7 bases; unmatched bases: 5. The source of this sequence is a man aged 18 to 35 in good health. Sequenced material: naive CD4+ T cells from blood. The label giving this sample's cell subset or site can be read as: true naive CD4+ T cells. The sequence links TRBV7-2 to TRBJ2-2, with 11 junctional bases fitting TRBD1. The DNA sequence reads TGTGCCAGCAGCTCCGGACAGGGGGCTTTCGGGGAGCTGTTTTTT. Its protein product is CASSSGQGAFGELFF.